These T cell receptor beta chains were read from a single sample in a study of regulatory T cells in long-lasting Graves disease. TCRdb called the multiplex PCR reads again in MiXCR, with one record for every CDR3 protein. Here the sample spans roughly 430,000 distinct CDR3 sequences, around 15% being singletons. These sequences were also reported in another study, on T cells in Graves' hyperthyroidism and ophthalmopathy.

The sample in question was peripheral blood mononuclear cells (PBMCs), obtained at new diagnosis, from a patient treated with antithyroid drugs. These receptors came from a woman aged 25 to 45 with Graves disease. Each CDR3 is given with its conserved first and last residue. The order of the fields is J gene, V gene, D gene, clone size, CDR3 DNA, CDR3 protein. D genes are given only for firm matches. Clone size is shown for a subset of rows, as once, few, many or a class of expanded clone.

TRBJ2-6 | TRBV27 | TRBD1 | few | TGTGCCAGCAGGAAGACAGGGGTCTACTCTGGGGCCAACGTCCTGACTTTC | CASRKTGVYSGANVLTF
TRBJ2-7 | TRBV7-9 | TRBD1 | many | TGTGCCAGCAGCTTAGGAAGGACAGGGCTGTCCTACGAGCAGTACTTC | CASSLGRTGLSYEQYF
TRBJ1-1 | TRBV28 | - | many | TGTGCCAGCAGCTCACGGGATGAAGCTTTCTTT | CASSSRDEAFF
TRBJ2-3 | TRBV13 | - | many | TGTGCCAGCAGCTACGGGGATACGCAGTATTTT | CASSYGDTQYF
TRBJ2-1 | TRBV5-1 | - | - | TGCGCCAGCAGCTTGGATCTAGCAGTCAATGAGCAGTTCTTC | CASSLDLAVNEQFF
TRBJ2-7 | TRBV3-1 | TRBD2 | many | TGTGCCAGCACCGTAGCGGGAGTTGCCTACGAGCAGTACTTC | CASTVAGVAYEQYF
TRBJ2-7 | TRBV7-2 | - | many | TGTGCCAGCAGTAGGACGGGAGCCTACGAGCAGTACTTC | CASSRTGAYEQYF
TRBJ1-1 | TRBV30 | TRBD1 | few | TGTGCCTGGGGACAGGGGTCCACTGAAGCTTTCTTT | CAWGQGSTEAFF
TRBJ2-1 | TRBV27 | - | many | TGTGCCAGCAGTCCTCACACCGGGACTGGGGGTGAGCAGTTCTTC | CASSPHTGTGGEQFF
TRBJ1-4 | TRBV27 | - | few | TGTGCCAGCACCTCGGGGGGGCCCAATGAAAAACTGTTTTTT | CASTSGGPNEKLFF
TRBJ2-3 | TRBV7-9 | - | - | TGTGCCAGCAGCGTGTTCCGGGATTACACAGATACGCAGTATTTT | CASSVFRDYTDTQYF
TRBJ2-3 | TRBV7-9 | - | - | TGTGCCACCTTCGAGTTTTCGACCTCTTTGGTAGATACGCAGTATTTT | CATFEFSTSLVDTQYF
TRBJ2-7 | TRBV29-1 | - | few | TGCAGCGTCCTAGGGGATTTGGGCTCCTACGAGCAGTACTTC | CSVLGDLGSYEQYF
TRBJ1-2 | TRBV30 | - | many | TGTGCCTGGAGTGTCGGCTATGGCTACACCTTC | CAWSVGYGYTF
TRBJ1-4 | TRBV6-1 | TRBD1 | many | TGTGCCAGCAGAACAGGGGGGAACGTAGAAAAACTGTTTTTT | CASRTGGNVEKLFF
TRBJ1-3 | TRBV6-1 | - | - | TGTGCCAGCACCTACCCGGGACGCGGGAGTACAAACACCATATATTTT | CASTYPGRGSTNTIYF
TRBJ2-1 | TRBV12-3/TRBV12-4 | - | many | TGTGCCAGCAGTTTTACCTCCCGAACGCAGTTCTTC | CASSFTSRTQFF
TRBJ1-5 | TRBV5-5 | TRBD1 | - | TGTGCCAGCAGCAAGGGACAGGGGGCGAGTCTGCCCAATCAGCCCCAGCATTTT | CASSKGQGASLPNQPQHF
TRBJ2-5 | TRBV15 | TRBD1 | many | TGTGCCACCAGCAGAGACTGGACAGGGATGGAGACCCAGTACTTC | CATSRDWTGMETQYF
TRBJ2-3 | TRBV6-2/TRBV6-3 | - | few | TGTGCCAGCGTCGGCTCACCCAGCAGAGATACGCAGTATTTT | CASVGSPSRDTQYF